This T cell receptor (beta chain) was identified during a study of PD-1 blockade in mismatch repair-deficient tumors. As for the study in general: Patients had eleven to twelve mismatch repair-deficient cancer types and were previously treated and progressing. Study-wide results and limits: After pembrolizumab, tumor-resident clones rose rapidly, then generally contracted before radiologic responses.

Mismatch repair deficiency was confirmed in all patients, by PCR or immunohistochemistry. TCR sequencing covered three patients who responded to pembrolizumab. Assay: immunoSEQ multiplex PCR; the TCRdb copy retains only in-frame clones and omits some. The sample holds under 25,000 clones, 82% seen once. As concerns this clone: Its antigen is as yet unknown.

This receptor was taken from an adult with mismatch repair-deficient cancer. This material consisted of PBMCs, taken 52 weeks after starting pembrolizumab.

The CDR3 DNA is TGTGCCAGCAGCTTCGACAATAACTATGGCTACACCTTC. Protein product: CASSFDNNYGYTF. The chain joins TRBV7-8 to TRBJ1-2; D is uncertain. The CDR3 has 13 residues. V was trimmed by 3 bases and J by 1 base, leaving 6 bases between them. Germline assignment: CDR1 SGHVS and CDR2 FQNEAQ.